This TCR beta chain was recovered during a study of cytomegalovirus exposure and HLA in healthy donors. Notes on this clone: Its antigen is undetermined.

Study-wide results and caveats: The CMV antigen specificity of a few CMV-associated chains was confirmed through in vitro analysis. Reports credit the classifier with highly specific, highly sensitive diagnosis of cytomegalovirus status. TCR beta V- and J-gene trimming was later associated with a missense DCLRE1C variant.

In the PCR, 60 Vbeta and 13 Jbeta primers were used. Clones were sequenced by immunoSEQ multiplex PCR, and TCRdb holds only the in-frame ones, with some missing. The repertoire includes about 35,000 clones, approximately 82% of them detected once, and 3.6% sits in the top ten. Sequences were obtained from PBMCs. This sequence originates from a young woman in good health and CMV-seronegative.

Here the CDR3 reads CASSPTGTYEQFF. The CDR3 bases are TGTGCCAGCAGCCCGACAGGGACGTATGAGCAGTTCTTC. This chain connects TRBV7-9 to TRBJ2-1; 7 bases are a match to TRBD1. This CDR3 comprises 13 residues. Trimming at V came to 5 bases and at J to 8 bases, leaving 6 bases not matched to a gene. Germline loops: CDR1 SEHNR, CDR2 FQNEAQ (reference sequence).